The 28 T cell receptor beta chains given below trace back to one sample, sequenced in a study of OX40 agonist ivuxolimab in advanced cancers. Repertoires were generated with immunoSEQ multiplex PCR, while TCRdb's copy carries only in-frame clones and drops some. Altogether roughly 26,000 clones are present, around 75% being singletons, with the ten largest covering approximately 15%. The sample in question was CD4+ or CD8+ T cells sorted from blood, obtained in a trial of the OX40 agonist ivuxolimab. Every receptor here comes from an adult with an advanced solid tumor such as melanoma, head and neck, liver or kidney cancer.

The chain is built from TRBV9 and TRBJ1-5; tentative D call: TRBD1 (5 bases). Trimming shortened V by 4 bases and J by 6 bases, and 17 bases separated the two germline ends. Germline V gene lookup returns CDR1 SGDLS and CDR2 YYNGEE. The CDR3 has 15 residues. The CDR3 nucleotides are TGTGCCAGCAGCCCGCCGTTGGGGGGAGGTCAGCCCCAGCATTTT. It is translated as CASSPPLGGGQPQHF.

V usage is TRBV14 and J usage is TRBJ2-7; 9 bases are shared with TRBD1. J gave up 6 bases and V 4 bases, and 4 bases lay outside the gene matches. CDR3 length: 13 amino acids. Germline loops: CDR1 SGHDN, CDR2 FVKESK. The CDR3 loop reads CASSLGTGFEQYF. As DNA, the CDR3 is TGTGCCAGCAGCCTAGGGACAGGGTTCGAGCAGTACTTC.

V and J are TRBV10-1 and TRBJ1-5; D remains unclear. The CDR3 has 12 amino acids. Per germline, CDR1 WNHNN and CDR2 SYGVQD (reference sequence). The germline V and J ends were trimmed by 2 bases and 4 bases, with 3 bases remaining between them. CDR3 sequence: CASSEGNQPQHF. CDR3 coding DNA: TGCGCCAGCAGTGAGGGAAATCAGCCCCAGCATTTT.

This clone was seen a single time. Other nucleotide sequences from this sample produce the same CDR3. The V gene is TRBV5-6, the J gene TRBJ1-4; no clear D gene. The V gene's germline CDR1 is SGHDT and CDR2 YYEEEE. With 1 base removed from V and 8 bases from J, the gap between germline ends came to 18 bases. The CDR3 has 16 amino acids. DNA of the CDR3: TGTGCCAGCAGCTTGTATATGTCGGGGAGAGAGGAAAAACTGTTTTTT. This encodes CASSLYMSGREEKLFF. Combining the CDR3 with reference TRBV5-6 and TRBJ1-4 gives the whole variable domain DAGVTQSPTHLIKTRGQQVTLRCSPKSGHDTVSWYQQALGQGPQFIFQYYEEEERQRGNFPDRFSGHQFPNYSSELNVNALLLGDSALYLCASSLYMSGREEKLFFGSGTQLSVL.

In its sample, this clone was seen once. The chain joins TRBV6-1 to TRBJ2-7; 7 bases fit TRBD1. The CDR3 has 15 amino acids. The V gene end was trimmed by 5 bases and the J gene end by 3 bases; junction bases not matched to a gene: 10. Germline CDR1 and CDR2: MNHNS and SASEGT. CDR3 nucleotides: TGTGCCAGCAGTACCGGGACAGCCTCCTACTACGAGCAGTACTTC. It codes for CASSTGTASYYEQYF.

This sequence joins TRBV9 and TRBJ2-7; 9 bases align to TRBD1. The CDR3 loop spans 16 amino acids. Trimming removed 0 bases from V and 7 bases from J; junction bases left unmatched: 11. Germline CDR1 SGDLS, CDR2 YYNGEE. The CDR3 is CASSVGIQGASVEQYF. The CDR3 DNA reads as TGTGCCAGCAGCGTAGGAATACAGGGGGCATCGGTAGAGCAGTACTTC.

The chain employs TRBV11-2 and TRBJ2-7; 7 nucleotides match TRBD1. Germline values: CDR1 SGHAT, CDR2 FQNNGV. J was trimmed by 2 bases and V by 3 bases; bases with no gene match: 10. This CDR3 contains 16 residues. The CDR3 protein is CASSFLTGLGTYEQYF. The CDR3 DNA follows: TGTGCCAGCAGCTTCCTGACAGGGTTGGGGACCTACGAGCAGTACTTC.

Written as DNA, the CDR3 is TGTGCCAGCCGGGGGGCAGGGCGCACCGGGGAGCTGTTTTTT. It encodes CASRGAGRTGELFF. The genes are TRBV6-5 and TRBJ2-2; perhaps TRBD2 as D (7 bases). Germline V gene lookup returns CDR1 MNHEY and CDR2 SVGAGI. Trimming took off 8 bases at V and 4 bases at J, with 14 bases between the two ends. CDR3 length equals 14 residues.

V and J are TRBV7-2 and TRBJ1-2; D call uncertain. Trimming took off 0 bases at V and 2 bases at J, with 10 bases between the two ends. This CDR3 is built from 15 residues. Germline CDR1 SGHTA, CDR2 FQGNSA. The CDR3 DNA reads as TGTGCCAGCAGCTTAGCAGGCAGCTCAAACTATGGCTACACCTTC. This sequence encodes CASSLAGSSNYGYTF. Supplemented by reference TRBV7-2 and TRBJ1-2, the full variable domain reads GAGVSQSPSNKVTEKGKDVELRCDPISGHTALYWYRQSLGQGLEFLIYFQGNSAPDKSGLPSDRFSAERTGGSVSTLTIQRTQQEDSAVYLCASSLAGSSNYGYTFGSGTRLTVV.

V gene TRBV19 combines with J gene TRBJ2-7; 13 bases match TRBD2. This CDR3 has 18 amino acids. V was pared by 6 bases and J by 2 bases, with 13 bases of the junction left unmatched. In germline, CDR1 is LNHDA, CDR2 SQIVND (reference sequence). CDR3 amino acids: CASSPTSGGLQKTYEQYF. CDR3 nucleotide sequence: TGTGCCAGTAGCCCGACTAGCGGGGGGCTCCAGAAAACCTACGAGCAGTACTTC.

The rearrangement links TRBV4-1 to TRBJ2-1; tentatively, D is TRBD1 (6 bases). Germline V gene sequence: CDR1 MGHRA, CDR2 YSYEKL. Trimming stripped 1 base from V and 12 bases from J, with 10 bases between. This CDR3 region has 12 residues. In DNA, the CDR3 is TGCGCCAGCAGCCAAGCCGTACAGGGGCAGTTCTTC. The encoded protein is CASSQAVQGQFF.

CDR3 bases: TGCGCCAGCAGGGACAGAGACATGAACACTGAAGCTTTCTTT. This encodes CASRDRDMNTEAFF. V and J are TRBV5-1 and TRBJ1-1, with a weak D call TRBD1 (6 bases). Germline-derived CDR1 and CDR2 are SGHRS and YFSETQ. CDR3 length: 14 amino acids. Trimming took off 5 bases at V and 0 bases at J, with 11 bases between the two ends. The full variable domain, completed using reference TRBV5-1 and TRBJ1-1, is KAGVTQTPRYLIKTRGQQVTLSCSPISGHRSVSWYQQTPGQGLQFLFEYFSETQRNKGNFPGRFSGRQFSNSRSEMNVSTLELGDSALYLCASRDRDMNTEAFFGQGTRLTVV.

The genes are TRBV30 and TRBJ1-5, with D perhaps TRBD1 (6 bases). The germline gives CDR1 GTSNPN, CDR2 SVGIG (reference sequence). The CDR3 is 15 amino acids. The V and J ends lost 0 bases and 2 bases respectively, with 11 bases between them. CDR3 coding DNA: TGTGCCTGGAGTGTAAATTCAGGGGGCAATCAGCCCCAGCATTTT. Translation gives CAWSVNSGGNQPQHF.

The chain has TRBV6-1 and TRBJ1-5, with 8 positions matching TRBD1. V shed 4 bases, J shed 2 bases, and the junction held 13 bases outside the gene matches. The CDR3 runs to 18 residues. Per germline, CDR1 MNHNS and CDR2 SASEGT. The CDR3 protein is CASSAGTGPFYGNQPQHF. CDR3 sequence (DNA): TGTGCCAGCAGTGCCGGGACAGGTCCATTCTATGGCAATCAGCCCCAGCATTTT.

The CDR3 region is CASKSPNTEAFF. In DNA form, the CDR3 reads TGTGCCAGCAAAAGTCCAAACACTGAAGCTTTCTTT. The chain uses TRBV6-1 and TRBJ1-1; D remains unclear. Germline V lookup: CDR1 MNHNS, CDR2 SASEGT. V shed 7 bases and J shed 2 bases, with 8 bases lying between them. The length of the CDR3 is 12 residues.

This chain joins TRBV19 and TRBJ1-5, with 10 bases aligning to TRBD1. The germline V gene has CDR1 LNHDA and CDR2 SQIVND (reference sequence). This CDR3 contains 18 residues. The V and J ends lost 5 bases and 7 bases, in that order; junction bases with no gene match: 17. The CDR3 loop is CASSHGPGTGALGQPQHF. CDR3 DNA sequence: TGTGCCAGTAGTCATGGCCCCGGGACAGGGGCCTTAGGGCAGCCCCAGCATTTT.

The rearrangement joins TRBV2 to TRBJ2-1; 7 bases line up with TRBD2. After removal of 0 bases from V and 4 bases from J, the junction contained 6 bases not matched to a gene. The CDR3 has 16 residues. Germline values: CDR1 SNHLY, CDR2 FYNNEI. The CDR3 spells CASSEATRGFYNEQFF. The CDR3 DNA sequence: TGTGCCAGCAGTGAAGCGACGCGGGGGTTTTACAATGAGCAGTTCTTC.

The chain recombines TRBV7-9 with TRBJ1-2; TRBD1 matches 8 bases. With V trimmed by 6 bases and J by 7 bases, 4 bases remained unmatched. The CDR3 has 12 residues. The germline CDR1 and CDR2 sequences are SEHNR and FQNEAQ (reference sequence). CDR3 coding DNA: TGTGCCAGCAGACGGACAGGGAGTGGCTACACCTTC. Protein product: CASRRTGSGYTF.

This clone was seen a handful of times. The chain is built from TRBV15 and TRBJ1-2, with D unresolved. Germline lookup yields CDR1 LNHNV and CDR2 YYDKDF (reference sequence). The CDR3 contains 11 residues. V gave up 1 base and J gave up 8 bases, with 5 bases separating them. This CDR3 is CATSRGSGYTF. The CDR3 DNA reads as TGTGCCACCAGCAGAGGGTCCGGCTACACCTTC.

V and J are TRBV7-2 and TRBJ2-5, with 8 bases lining up with TRBD2. The CDR3 is made up of 13 amino acids. With V trimmed by 3 bases and J by 7 bases, 4 bases remained unmatched. Looked up from germline, CDR1 is SGHTA and CDR2 is FQGNSA. The CDR3 DNA is TGTGCCAGCAGCTTGGGACTAGAGGGGACCCAGTACTTC. Translated: CASSLGLEGTQYF.

The rearrangement uses TRBV19 and TRBJ2-6, with D tentatively TRBD1 (6 bases). The CDR3 covers 15 residues. Germline V gene data show CDR1 as LNHDA and CDR2 as SQIVND (reference sequence). The V gene lost 7 bases and the J gene lost 2 bases, with 12 bases spanning the gap. CDR3 coding DNA: TGTGCCAGTAACATAGGACAGCCTGGGGCCAACGTCCTGACTTTC. This encodes CASNIGQPGANVLTF.

The genes are TRBV6-1 and TRBJ2-3; 9 positions match TRBD2. V lost 6 bases and J lost 6; bases outside the gene matches: 10. The CDR3 spans 15 residues. Germline assignment: CDR1 MNHNS and CDR2 SASEGT. CDR3 sequence reads: CASSGSSGAFDTQYF. CDR3 nucleotide sequence: TGTGCCAGCAGCGGATCTAGCGGGGCGTTTGATACGCAGTATTTT.

The chain carries TRBV9 and TRBJ2-1; maybe TRBD1 (5 bases). The CDR3 sequence is 15 residues long. Trimming stripped 4 bases from V and 3 bases from J, with 14 bases between. CDR1 is SGDLS, CDR2 YYNGEE, per germline. CDR3 nucleotide sequence: TGTGCCAGCAGCTCCACAGGCGATGACTACAATGAGCAGTTCTTC. It codes for CASSSTGDDYNEQFF.

This clone was recorded a few times. The chain combines TRBV7-9 with TRBJ2-7, with D maybe TRBD1 (5 bases). The length of the CDR3 is 13 residues. CDR1 and CDR2 (germline): SEHNR, FQNEAQ (reference sequence). V was shortened by 5 bases and J by 2 bases, with 10 bases between the two germline ends. In nucleotides, the CDR3 is TGTGCCAGCAGCAGACAGATCCCCTACGAGCAGTACTTC. Its protein product is CASSRQIPYEQYF.

The chain uses TRBV6-1 and TRBJ1-5; no definite D call. Trimming took off 4 bases at V and 0 bases at J, with 4 bases between the two ends. This CDR3 has 13 residues. Germline CDR1 reads MNHNS; CDR2 reads SASEGT. The CDR3 loop is CASSVYSNQPQHF. CDR3 bases: TGTGCCAGCAGTGTTTATAGCAATCAGCCCCAGCATTTT.

This sequence joins TRBV6-4 and TRBJ2-3; D remains unclear. This CDR3 region has 13 residues. Germline CDR1 reads MRHNA; CDR2 reads SNTAGT. V was cut by 0 bases and J by 3 bases, with 4 bases left in between. In DNA, the CDR3 is TGTGCCAGCAGTGACTCGGTGACAGATACGCAGTATTTT. Amino acids: CASSDSVTDTQYF.

CDR3 coding DNA: TGCGCCAGCAGAAGGACAGGGGATAACTATGGCTACACCTTC. Protein sequence: CASRRTGDNYGYTF. The rearrangement joins TRBV5-1 to TRBJ1-2, with 9 bases lining up with TRBD1. The germline gives CDR1 SGHRS, CDR2 YFSETQ. The V segment lost 5 bases and the J segment 1 base; nucleotides outside the gene matches: 3. The CDR3 has 14 amino acids.

CDR3 amino acids: CASRGVGIDEQFF. In nucleotides, the CDR3 is TGTGCCAGCAGGGGGGTCGGAATCGATGAGCAGTTCTTC. The chain links TRBV6-5 to TRBJ2-1, with D perhaps given as TRBD1 or TRBD2 (5 bases each). Germline lookup yields CDR1 MNHEY and CDR2 SVGAGI. V shed 6 bases and J shed 8 bases, with 14 bases lying between them. This CDR3 is built from 13 residues.